These T cell receptor beta chains were read from a single sample in a study of persistence of HIV-infected CD4 T cells. No antigen has been identified for these receptors. The method was immunoSEQ multiplex PCR; TCRdb's version includes in-frame clones alone and lacks a portion of them. The data show around 26,000 clones, approximately 74% seen once. The specimen comprised CD4+ T cells sorted from PBMCs after roughly 19-hour stimulation, sampled from a patient who received antiretroviral therapy. The receptors stem from an adult man with HIV who was CMV-seropositive. Both conserved end residues are trimmed from each CDR3.

j_gene,v_gene,CDR3aa
TRBJ1-1,TRBV27,ASSLTTGRNTEAF
TRBJ2-7,TRBV6-5,ASRLGQGAYEQY
TRBJ2-3,TRBV10-3,AIRLASGVDTQY
TRBJ1-1,TRBV2,ASSVWQGNTEAF
TRBJ1-1,TRBV3-1/TRBV3-2,ASSQDVRERAF
TRBJ1-1,TRBV7-8,ASSPSIGTEAF
TRBJ1-3,TRBV5-4,ASSIDTPGNTIY
TRBJ2-3,TRBV5-1,ASSLPTSPDTDTQY
TRBJ1-2,TRBV7-9,ASSLASGFYGYT
TRBJ1-3,TRBV5-5,ASSLGSFSSGNTIY
TRBJ1-6,TRBV7-9,ASSGQVDSPLH
TRBJ2-3,TRBV9,ASSVVVGDTQY
TRBJ1-3,TRBV6-5,ASSYQETGAGTIY
TRBJ1-6,TRBV27,ASRTTGSGALH
TRBJ2-7,TRBV7-9,ASSAGTANEQY
TRBJ1-5,TRBV2,ASSLRESNQPQH
TRBJ1-2,TRBV28,ASSLFRNYGYT
TRBJ2-7,TRBV5-4,ATKLNRGPYEQY
TRBJ2-1,TRBV7-2,ASSLWGGSSYNEQF
TRBJ1-4,TRBV18,ASSPTNEKLF
TRBJ1-2,TRBV28,ASSLGTGGKAGYT
TRBJ2-7,TRBV3-1/TRBV3-2,ASSQGNGGHEQY
TRBJ2-3,TRBV29-1,SARQGLTDTQY
TRBJ2-7,TRBV2,ASSEVRGVGYEQY
TRBJ2-3,TRBV6-5,ASGEGTDTQY
TRBJ2-3,TRBV5-5,ASSLTFTSTDTQY
TRBJ2-7,TRBV15,ATSSDRVFLTYEQY
TRBJ1-6,TRBV9,ASRSGGAWDNSPLH
TRBJ2-2,TRBV6-5,ASSRTRNTGELF
TRBJ2-1,TRBV2,ASRPGSYNEQF
TRBJ2-7,TRBV3-1/TRBV3-2,ASSPTGGQPYEQY
TRBJ2-2,TRBV10-1,ASSESTGAKTGELF
TRBJ1-5,TRBV5-1,ASSLDGGNQPQH
TRBJ1-2,TRBV28,ASTRTGINYGYT
TRBJ2-3,TRBV5-1,ASSLVERGTQY
TRBJ2-7,TRBV5-1,ASSLDRGTYEQY
TRBJ1-2,TRBV7-3,ASSPFYGYT
TRBJ2-1,TRBV5-1,ASSLVLGGPRNEQF
TRBJ1-3,TRBV12-5,ASGLSVNRGLGNTIY